The 6 T cell receptor beta chains in this list originate from one sample, sequenced in a study of cytomegalovirus exposure and HLA in healthy donors. It was with 60 Vbeta and 13 Jbeta primers that the PCR ran. TCRdb keeps only in-frame clones here, not all; method: immunoSEQ multiplex PCR. The data hold hundreds of thousands of clones, with approximately 90% observed a single time. Sequencing used PBMCs. The receptors originated from a woman aged 18-29 years in good health and CMV-seronegative.

This clone has only a few counts. The genes are TRBV7-9 and TRBJ1-1; D might be TRBD1 (6 bases). The ends were cut back, 1 base at V and 1 base at J, with 16 bases in the middle. Germline V gene data show CDR1 as SEHNR and CDR2 as FQNEAQ (reference sequence). The CDR3 loop spans 17 amino acids. The chain's CDR3 is CASSLGFLGHWNTEAFF. The CDR3 coding sequence is TGTGCCAGCAGCTTAGGTTTCTTGGGACACTGGAACACTGAAGCTTTCTTT.

As DNA, the CDR3 is TGCAGCGTTCCGGGACAGTACTATGGCTACACCTTC. Protein sequence: CSVPGQYYGYTF. The chain couples TRBV29-1 to TRBJ1-2, with TRBD1 matching 7 bases. Germline V gene data show CDR1 as SQVTM and CDR2 as ANQGSEA. The CDR3 is 12 residues long. With 5 bases clipped from V and 3 bases from J, the junction kept 3 bases outside the gene matches. Full variable domain (rest looked up from reference TRBV29-1 and TRBJ1-2): SAVISQKPSRDICQRGTSLTIQCQVDSQVTMMFWYRQQPGQSLTLIATANQGSEATYESGFVIDKFPISRPNLTFSTLTVSNMSPEDSSIYLCSVPGQYYGYTFGSGTRLTVV.

The V call is TRBV2, the J call TRBJ2-5; a weak D match, TRBD2 (5 bases). The CDR3 sequence is 12 residues long. Germline V lookup: CDR1 SNHLY, CDR2 FYNNEI. V shed 6 bases and J shed 4 bases, with 9 bases lying between them. For the CDR3, the DNA is TGTGCCAGCAGATCGGGGTTAGAGACCCAGTACTTC. This sequence encodes CASRSGLETQYF.

The chain has TRBV2 and TRBJ2-5; D uncertain. This CDR3 is built from 12 residues. V was trimmed by 3 bases and J by 2 bases, leaving 4 bases between them. Germline V CDR1 and CDR2: SNHLY, FYNNEI. In DNA form, the CDR3 reads TGTGCCAGCAGTGAGGAGCAAGAGACCCAGTACTTC. Encoded protein: CASSEEQETQYF.

CDR3 in DNA: TGCGCCAGCAGCCAAGGTTGGTCAGGGGACTACGAGCAGTACTTC. Translation gives CASSQGWSGDYEQYF. This rearrangement joins TRBV4-3 to TRBJ2-7, with a possible D match to TRBD1 (6 bases). CDR3 length: 15 amino acids. Trimming cost V 1 base and J 3 bases, with 13 bases left between them. Germline CDR1 reads LGHNA; CDR2 reads YSLEER.

A remark on this clone: The junction departs from the called germline gene at one end, perhaps through a read error. This chain joins TRBV11-3 and TRBJ2-1, with 12 bases fitting TRBD2. Per the germline V gene, CDR1 is SGHNT and CDR2 is YENEEA. The CDR3 runs 15 residues. The chain's CDR3 is CAGSETSGRSWEQFF. The CDR3 DNA reads as TGTGCCGGCAGCGAAACTAGCGGGAGGTCCTGGGAGCAGTTCTTC.